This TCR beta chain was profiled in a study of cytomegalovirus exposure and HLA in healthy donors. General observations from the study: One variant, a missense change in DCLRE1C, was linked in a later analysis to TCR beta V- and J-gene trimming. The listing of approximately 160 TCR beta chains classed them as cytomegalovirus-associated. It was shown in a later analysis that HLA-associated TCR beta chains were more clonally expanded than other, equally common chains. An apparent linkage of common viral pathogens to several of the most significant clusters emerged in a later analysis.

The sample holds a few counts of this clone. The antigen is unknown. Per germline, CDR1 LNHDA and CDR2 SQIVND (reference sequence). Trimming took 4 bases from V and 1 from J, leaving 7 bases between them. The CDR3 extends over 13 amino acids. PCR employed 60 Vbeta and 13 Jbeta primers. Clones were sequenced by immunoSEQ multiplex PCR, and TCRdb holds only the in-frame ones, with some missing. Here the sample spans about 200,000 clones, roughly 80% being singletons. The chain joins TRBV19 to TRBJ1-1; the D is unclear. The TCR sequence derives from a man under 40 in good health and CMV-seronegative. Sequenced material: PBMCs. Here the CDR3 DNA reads TGTGCCAGTAGTACGTCTACGAACACTGAAGCTTTCTTT. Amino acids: CASSTSTNTEAFF.